This T cell receptor beta chain was observed in a study of response to subunit inactivated influenza vaccine. Regarding the study as a whole: Authors suggested few new T cells are recruited by each seasonal influenza vaccination.

V trimming: 4 bases; J trimming: 2 bases; junction bases outside the gene matches: 8. The CDR3 consists of 16 residues. The V gene's germline CDR1 is MNHNS and CDR2 SASEGT. This clonotype was observed at least ten times. Its target is not known. Using its own MiXCR run on the RT-PCR reads, TCRdb lists one record per CDR3 protein. The table records 200,000 to 300,000 distinct CDR3 sequences, roughly an eighth of them present only once. The clonotype comes from a man between 50 and 59 years old who received an inactivated influenza vaccine. Sequencing was performed on non-naive T cells sorted from PBMCs, taken roughly 15 days before vaccination. This rearrangement joins TRBV6-1 to TRBJ2-7; 10 bases line up with TRBD2. Here the CDR3 DNA reads TGTGCCAGCAGTGGACCGGGACTAGCGACCCCCTACGAGCAGTACTTC. Translating it yields CASSGPGLATPYEQYF.